The 6 T cell receptor beta chains given below trace back to one sample, sequenced in a study of cytomegalovirus exposure and HLA in healthy donors. Both 60 Vbeta primers and 13 Jbeta primers went into the PCR. Produced via immunoSEQ multiplex PCR; TCRdb's table is partial and in-frame only. The sample shows about 160,000 clones, around 85% of them seen only once. The sample taken for sequencing was PBMCs. The receptors shown here come from a man aged 40-49 years in good health and CMV-seronegative.

The chain uses TRBV6-6 and TRBJ2-1; 8 bases fit TRBD2. The CDR3 runs to 16 residues. Germline assignment: CDR1 MNHNY and CDR2 SVGAGI (reference sequence). With V trimmed by 5 bases and J by 4 bases, 10 bases remained unmatched. The CDR3 bases are TGTGCCAGCAGTCTCCGAGGGACTAGACTTTACAATGAGCAGTTCTTC. The encoded protein is CASSLRGTRLYNEQFF.

This clone appeared a single time. This chain joins TRBV2 and TRBJ2-1, with D perhaps TRBD2 (5 bases). V lost 4 bases and J lost 8, with 15 bases in between. Germline assignment: CDR1 SNHLY and CDR2 FYNNEI. CDR3 length: 14 amino acids. CDR3 DNA: TGTGCCAGCAGTGGGGTGGGGAGATCGGATGAGCAGTTCTTC. Translating it yields CASSGVGRSDEQFF.

The gene calls are TRBV6-4 and TRBJ2-3; the match to TRBD2 covers 10 bases. The CDR3 extends over 15 amino acids. Germline values: CDR1 MRHNA, CDR2 SNTAGT. Trimming at V came to 5 bases and at J to 5 bases, leaving 7 bases not matched to a gene. This chain's CDR3 is CASSHQAGGRDTQYF. CDR3 DNA: TGTGCCAGCAGTCATCAAGCGGGGGGGCGAGATACGCAGTATTTT.

A note on this clone: This sample includes further DNA sequences coding for the same CDR3. The rearrangement joins TRBV5-4 to TRBJ1-1, with TRBD1 matching over 7 bases. The J segment lost 6 bases and the V segment lost 0 bases, leaving 2 bases of the junction unmatched. The germline V gene encodes CDR1 SGHNT and CDR2 YYREEE (reference sequence). This CDR3 region has 13 residues. This CDR3 is CASSLGGTAEAFF. Here the CDR3 DNA reads TGTGCCAGCAGCTTGGGGGGGACAGCTGAAGCTTTCTTT.

The chain has TRBV19 and TRBJ1-1, with TRBD1 matching over 7 bases. CDR1 LNHDA and CDR2 SQIVND come from the germline V gene (reference sequence). V lost 5 bases and J lost 2; bases outside the gene matches: 5. The CDR3 covers 14 residues. In DNA form, the CDR3 reads TGTGCCAGTAGTTTGGGACAGTCAAACACTGAAGCTTTCTTT. As protein: CASSLGQSNTEAFF.

The V call is TRBV28, the J call TRBJ1-5; 11 nucleotides line up with TRBD1. The length of the CDR3 is 14 residues. With 6 bases clipped from V and 6 bases from J, the junction kept 4 bases outside the gene matches. The germline V gene encodes CDR1 MDHEN and CDR2 SYDVKM. Written as DNA, the CDR3 is TGTGCCAGCAGGTCGGGACAGGGGGTTCAGCCCCAGCATTTT. Its protein product is CASRSGQGVQPQHF.